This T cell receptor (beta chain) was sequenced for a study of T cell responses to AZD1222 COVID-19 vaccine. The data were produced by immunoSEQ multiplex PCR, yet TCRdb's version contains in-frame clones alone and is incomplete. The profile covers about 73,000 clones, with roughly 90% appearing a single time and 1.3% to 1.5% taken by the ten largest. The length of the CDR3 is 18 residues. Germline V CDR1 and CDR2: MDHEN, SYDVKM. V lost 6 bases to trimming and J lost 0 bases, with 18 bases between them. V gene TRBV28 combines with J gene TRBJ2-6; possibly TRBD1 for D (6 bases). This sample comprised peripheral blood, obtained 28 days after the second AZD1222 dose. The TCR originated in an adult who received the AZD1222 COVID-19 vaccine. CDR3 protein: CASSPVRGFFSGANVLTF. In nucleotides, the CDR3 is TGTGCCAGCAGCCCGGTCAGGGGTTTTTTCTCTGGGGCCAACGTCCTGACTTTC.